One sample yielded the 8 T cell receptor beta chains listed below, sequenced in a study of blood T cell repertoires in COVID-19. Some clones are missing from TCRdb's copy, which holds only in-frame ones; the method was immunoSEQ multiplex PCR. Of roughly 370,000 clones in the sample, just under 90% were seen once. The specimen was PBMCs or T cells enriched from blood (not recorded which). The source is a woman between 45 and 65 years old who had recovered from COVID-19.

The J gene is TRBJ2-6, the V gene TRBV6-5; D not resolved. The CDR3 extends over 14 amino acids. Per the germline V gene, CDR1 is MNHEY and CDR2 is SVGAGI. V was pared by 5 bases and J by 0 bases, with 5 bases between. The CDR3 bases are TGTGCCAGCAGTCGCGACTCTGGGGCCAACGTCCTGACTTTC. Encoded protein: CASSRDSGANVLTF.

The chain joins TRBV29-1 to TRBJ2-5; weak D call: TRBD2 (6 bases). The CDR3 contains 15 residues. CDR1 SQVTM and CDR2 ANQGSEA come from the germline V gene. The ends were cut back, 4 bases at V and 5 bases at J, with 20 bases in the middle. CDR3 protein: CSVGPGGDRGETQYF. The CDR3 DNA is TGCAGCGTTGGGCCCGGTGGGGATCGGGGGGAGACCCAGTACTTC.

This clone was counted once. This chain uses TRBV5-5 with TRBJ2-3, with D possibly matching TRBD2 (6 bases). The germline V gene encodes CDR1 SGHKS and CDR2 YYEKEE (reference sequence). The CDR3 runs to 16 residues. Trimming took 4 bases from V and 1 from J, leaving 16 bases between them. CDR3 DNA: TGTGCCAGCAGCAAAGACAGCGGGTGGGGCACAGATACGCAGTATTTT. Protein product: CASSKDSGWGTDTQYF.

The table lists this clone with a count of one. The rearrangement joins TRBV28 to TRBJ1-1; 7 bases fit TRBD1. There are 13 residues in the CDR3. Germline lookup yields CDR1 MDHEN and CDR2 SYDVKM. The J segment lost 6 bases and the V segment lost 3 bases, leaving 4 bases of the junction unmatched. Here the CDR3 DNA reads TGTGCCAGCAGTTTTCTAACAGGGGCTGAAGCTTTCTTT. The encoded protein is CASSFLTGAEAFF.

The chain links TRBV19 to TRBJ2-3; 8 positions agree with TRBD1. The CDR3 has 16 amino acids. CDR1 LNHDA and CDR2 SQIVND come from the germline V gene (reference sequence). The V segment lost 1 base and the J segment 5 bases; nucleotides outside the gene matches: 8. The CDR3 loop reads CASSIVGQGARDTQYF. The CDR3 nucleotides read TGTGCCAGTAGTATAGTCGGGCAGGGGGCACGAGATACGCAGTATTTT. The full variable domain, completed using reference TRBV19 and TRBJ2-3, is DGGITQSPKYLFRKEGQNVTLSCEQNLNHDAMYWYRQDPGQGLRLIYYSQIVNDFQKGDIAEGYSVSREKKESFPLTVTSAQKNPTAFYLCASSIVGQGARDTQYFGPGTRLTVL.

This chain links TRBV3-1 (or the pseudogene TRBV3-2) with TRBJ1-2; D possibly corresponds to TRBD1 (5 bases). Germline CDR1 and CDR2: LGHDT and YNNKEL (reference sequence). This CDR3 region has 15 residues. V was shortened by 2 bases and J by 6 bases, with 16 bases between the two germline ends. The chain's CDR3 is CASSQPPAGRHGYTF. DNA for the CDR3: TGTGCCAGCAGCCAACCCCCGGCAGGGCGTCATGGCTACACCTTC.

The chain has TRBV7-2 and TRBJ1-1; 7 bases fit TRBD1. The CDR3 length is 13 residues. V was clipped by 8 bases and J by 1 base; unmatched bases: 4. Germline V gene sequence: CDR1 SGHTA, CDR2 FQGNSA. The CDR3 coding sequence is TGTGCCAGCCCGGGACAGACGAACACTGAAGCTTTCTTT. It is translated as CASPGQTNTEAFF.

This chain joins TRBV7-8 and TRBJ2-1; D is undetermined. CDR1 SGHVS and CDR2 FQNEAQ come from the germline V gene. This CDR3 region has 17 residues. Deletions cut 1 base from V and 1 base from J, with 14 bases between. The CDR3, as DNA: TGTGCCAGCAGCTTAGTTTTTGGCAGTCTTTCCTACAATGAGCAGTTCTTC. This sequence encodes CASSLVFGSLSYNEQFF.